This T cell receptor beta chain emerged from a study of shared clonotypes between healthy human individuals. Overall study context: A couple of women and a few men aged 18 to 49 made up the donors.

The assay was immunoSEQ multiplex PCR, and TCRdb's table has in-frame clones only and misses some. Counted here are roughly 510,000 clones, 60% to 80% occurring once; the ten biggest clones make up around an eighth. This clone was recorded once. Germline assignment: CDR1 MNHEY and CDR2 SMNVEV (reference sequence). The CDR3 is 13 amino acids. V was trimmed by 7 bases and J by 6 bases, leaving 13 bases between them. Sequencing was performed on PBMCs. The source of this sequence is a woman between 40 and 55 years old in good health. Some clones in this sample may be carry-over from other donors' samples. The chain couples TRBV27 to TRBJ2-1; the D gene is possibly TRBD2 (5 bases). As DNA, the CDR3 is TGTGCCAGCAAACGGGAACTCCTCAATGAGCAGTTCTTC. Its translation is CASKRELLNEQFF.